Below, 32 T cell receptor beta chains from the same sample are listed, as sequenced in a study of blood T cells in healthy people across ages. Combining a sample-barcoded 5' primer with a J-beta primer mix, a second PCR ran for roughly 6 to 12 cycles. From the 5' RACE reads, TCRdb called clonotypes with MiXCR, one entry per CDR3 protein. The sample has fewer than 800,000 distinct CDR3 sequences, approximately 25% seen once. This sample also appeared in a second study, on T cells of mothers and their children.

The material sequenced was blood. Receptors were obtained from a boy aged 10-17 years in good health.

The rearrangement links TRBV7-9 to TRBJ1-4; 8 bases match TRBD1. This CDR3 region has 16 residues. Germline assignment: CDR1 SEHNR and CDR2 FQNEAQ (reference sequence). J was trimmed by 4 bases and V by 5 bases; bases with no gene match: 9. This CDR3 reads CASSGYRTGNNEKLFF. The DNA of the CDR3 is TGTGCCAGCAGCGGCTATCGGACAGGGAATAATGAAAAACTGTTTTTT.

The CDR3 sequence is CSASGGGGIQYF. In nucleotides, the CDR3 is TGCAGTGCTAGCGGGGGGGGCGGCATTCAGTACTTC. J is TRBJ2-4 and V is TRBV20-1; 8 positions agree with TRBD2. The J segment lost 9 bases and the V segment lost 3 bases, leaving 4 bases of the junction unmatched. Per the germline V gene, CDR1 is DFQATT and CDR2 is SNEGSKA (reference sequence). The CDR3 runs 12 residues.

This chain links TRBV10-3 with TRBJ2-5, with 9 bases identical to TRBD1. This CDR3 has 15 residues. Germline CDR1 ENHRY, CDR2 SYGVKD. V shed 11 bases, J shed 5 bases, and the junction held 15 bases outside the gene matches. The CDR3, as DNA: TGTGCCTCTACAAGGACAGGGGACGGAGGGGAGACCCAGTACTTC. Amino acid sequence: CASTRTGDGGETQYF.

This chain joins TRBV5-1 and TRBJ2-1; 10 bases match TRBD2. The CDR3 spans 18 residues. V lost 0 bases to trimming and J lost 0 bases; unmatched junction nucleotides: 6. Germline CDR1 SGHRS, CDR2 YFSETQ. The CDR3 nucleotides are TGCGCCAGCAGCTTGGCACGGCTAGCGGGAGACTCCTACAATGAGCAGTTCTTC. This sequence encodes CASSLARLAGDSYNEQFF.

This clonotype was counted between two and nine times. V is TRBV11-2 and J is TRBJ2-7; 8 nucleotides line up with TRBD1. The CDR3 loop spans 17 amino acids. CDR1 is SGHAT, CDR2 FQNNGV, per germline. Unmatched junction bases numbered 12, after V lost 5 bases and J lost 0 bases. CDR3 sequence: CASSAAMGTGYSYEQYF. The CDR3 DNA sequence: TGTGCCAGCAGCGCAGCGATGGGGACAGGATACTCCTACGAGCAGTACTTC.

J is TRBJ1-2 and V is TRBV11-2; perhaps TRBD1 as D (5 bases). Trimming pared 0 bases from V and 4 bases from J, leaving 18 bases between. Germline V gene lookup returns CDR1 SGHAT and CDR2 FQNNGV. The CDR3 consists of 17 residues. CDR3 DNA: TGTGCCAGCAGCTTAGAGCGACAGAGGCGACCTGGCTATGGCTACACCTTC. Its translation: CASSLERQRRPGYGYTF. Looking up the rest from reference TRBV11-2 and TRBJ1-2 gives the full variable domain: EAGVAQSPRYKIIEKRQSVAFWCNPISGHATLYWYQQILGQGPKLLIQFQNNGVVDDSQLPKDRFSAERLKGVDSTLKIQPAKLEDSAVYLCASSLERQRRPGYGYTFGSGTRLTVV.

This clonotype was observed once. This chain connects TRBV4-2 to TRBJ2-1, with 7 bases identical to TRBD2. This CDR3 is built from 14 residues. The germline V gene has CDR1 LGHNA and CDR2 YNFKEQ. V shed 4 bases and J 5 bases; nucleotides not matched to a gene: 5. The CDR3, as DNA: TGTGCCAGCAGCCGGACTCTAGCGGACAATGAGCAGTTCTTC. This sequence encodes CASSRTLADNEQFF.

This clonotype was recorded a few times. The chain combines TRBV12-3 or TRBV12-4 with TRBJ2-3; possible D gene TRBD2, 6 bases. The CDR3 spans 16 residues. Trimming shortened V by 5 bases and J by 3 bases, and 18 bases separated the two germline ends. The CDR3 DNA reads as TGTGCCAGCAGTATACTGGGACTGGTTTCGACAGATACGCAGTATTTT. It yields the protein CASSILGLVSTDTQYF.

The chain carries TRBV3-1 and TRBJ2-5, with no clear D. The J call may be mistaken, given a closer DNA end match to TRBJ2-7. The CDR3 is 15 residues long. Germline lookup yields CDR1 LGHDT and CDR2 YNNKEL (reference sequence). The CDR3 DNA sequence: TGTGCCAGCAGACTGGGATCAGGAGACTCCTACGAGCAGTACTTC. It yields the protein CASRLGSGDSYEQYF.

The rearrangement links TRBV5-1 to TRBJ2-5; 9 nucleotides line up with TRBD2. The CDR3 length is 14 residues. CDR1 is SGHRS, CDR2 YFSETQ, per germline. Trimming at V came to 8 bases and at J to 2 bases, leaving 7 bases not matched to a gene. The CDR3 region is CASSSGSEQETQYF. The CDR3 bases are TGCGCCAGTAGTAGCGGGAGTGAACAAGAGACCCAGTACTTC.

This clonotype was observed a few times. V usage is TRBV29-1 and J usage is TRBJ2-7, with D unclear. Germline loops: CDR1 SQVTM, CDR2 ANQGSEA. V lost 6 bases and J lost 4, with 16 bases in between. The CDR3 is made up of 13 amino acids. CDR3 residues: CSVIKRNTYEQYF. As DNA, the CDR3 is TGCAGCGTGATTAAACGGAATACTTACGAGCAGTACTTC.

This clonotype was detected a few times. In DNA, the CDR3 is TGCGCCAGCAGCTTGGGGGACAGGGATCGATACGAGCAGTACTTC. Amino acid sequence: CASSLGDRDRYEQYF. J is TRBJ2-7 and V is TRBV5-1; TRBD1 aligns across 9 bases. This CDR3 is 15 amino acids long. With V trimmed by 0 bases and J by 4 bases, 5 bases remained unmatched. Germline-derived CDR1 and CDR2 are SGHRS and YFSETQ.

This clonotype was picked up a small number of times. The chain joins TRBV12-3 or TRBV12-4 to TRBJ1-4; 8 nucleotides match TRBD1. The CDR3 has 15 amino acids. V shed 4 bases, J shed 7 bases, and the junction held 8 bases outside the gene matches. The CDR3 bases are TGTGCCAGCAGTTCTTGGACAGGGCAGCGTGAAAAACTGTTTTTT. Protein product: CASSSWTGQREKLFF.

This clonotype has a handful of counts. This rearrangement joins TRBV29-1 to TRBJ1-4; D is possibly TRBD1 (5 bases). The germline V and J ends were trimmed by 6 bases and 4 bases, with 15 bases remaining between them. CDR3 length equals 14 residues. CDR1 is SQVTM, CDR2 ANQGSEA, per germline. This CDR3 is CSVLTEGFNEKLFF. CDR3 coding DNA: TGCAGCGTCTTGACAGAGGGGTTTAATGAAAAACTGTTTTTT.

The sample holds many counts of this clonotype. The chain couples TRBV5-1 to TRBJ2-3; unclear D gene. The CDR3 covers 12 residues. Per germline, CDR1 SGHRS and CDR2 YFSETQ. V lost 2 bases and J lost 5, with 6 bases in between. The CDR3 coding sequence is TGCGCCAGCAGCTTAACGAGAGATACGCAGTATTTT. It codes for CASSLTRDTQYF.

This chain links TRBV7-9 with TRBJ2-5, with 10 bases lining up with TRBD2. The CDR3 runs to 17 residues. Germline V lookup: CDR1 SEHNR, CDR2 FQNEAQ (reference sequence). With 5 bases clipped from V and 5 bases from J, the junction kept 14 bases outside the gene matches. The CDR3 loop is CASSSRTSGYSGETQYF. CDR3 in DNA: TGTGCCAGCAGCAGCCGGACTAGCGGTTATAGCGGGGAGACCCAGTACTTC.

V gene TRBV6-6 combines with J gene TRBJ2-5, with a tentative D call TRBD1 (6 bases). The J call is uncertain, as TRBJ2-7 better fits the DNA end. CDR3 length: 16 amino acids. Germline V gene sequence: CDR1 MNHNY, CDR2 SVGAGI (reference sequence). The CDR3 DNA follows: TGTGCCAGCAGTTACGAATGGGGGCAGAGCTCCTACGAGCAGTACTTC. Encoded protein: CASSYEWGQSSYEQYF.

The gene calls are TRBV12-3 or TRBV12-4 and TRBJ1-4, with 10 nucleotides matching TRBD1. The CDR3 has 15 amino acids. J was trimmed by 3 bases and V by 5 bases; bases with no gene match: 3. CDR3 sequence reads: CASSLGTGANEKLFF. CDR3 DNA sequence: TGTGCCAGCAGTCTGGGGACAGGGGCTAATGAAAAACTGTTTTTT.

This sequence joins TRBV28 and TRBJ1-1; D is ambiguous. Per germline, CDR1 MDHEN and CDR2 SYDVKM. The CDR3 is made up of 12 amino acids. V shed 3 bases and J shed 4 bases, with 6 bases lying between them. CDR3 residues: CASSLQVTEAFF. Here the CDR3 DNA reads TGTGCCAGCAGTTTGCAGGTCACTGAAGCTTTCTTT.

About this clonotype itself: No conserved phenylalanine or tryptophan ends this CDR3, so it is likely a read error. This chain links TRBV3-1 with TRBJ1-6, with D hard to call. Deletions cut 0 bases from V and 4 bases from J, with 7 bases between. The CDR3 extends over 15 amino acids. The V gene's germline CDR1 is LGHDT and CDR2 YNNKEL (reference sequence). CDR3 region: CASSQENKYNSPLHY. CDR3 nucleotide sequence: TGTGCCAGCAGCCAAGAGAACAAGTATAATTCACCCCTCCACTAT.

This clonotype was counted only a few times. The rearrangement links TRBV29-1 to TRBJ2-5; no reliable D call. The CDR3 has 11 residues. Per the germline V gene, CDR1 is SQVTM and CDR2 is ANQGSEA. V lost 7 bases and J lost 7, with 13 bases in between. The DNA of the CDR3 is TGCAGCGCCCGGTACTCAGCGACCCAGTACTTC. Translated: CSARYSATQYF.

DNA of the CDR3: TGTGCCAGCAGCCCGTGGGATGAGACCCAGTACTTC. It yields the protein CASSPWDETQYF. V usage is TRBV3-1 and J usage is TRBJ2-5; the D is unclear. CDR1 is LGHDT, CDR2 YNNKEL, per germline (reference sequence). The CDR3 runs to 12 residues. The ends were cut back, 4 bases at V and 5 bases at J, with 8 bases in the middle.

The chain has TRBV28 and TRBJ1-2; maybe TRBD1 (6 bases). The germline V and J ends were trimmed by 3 bases and 8 bases, with 13 bases remaining between them. The CDR3 contains 13 residues. CDR1 is MDHEN, CDR2 SYDVKM, per germline. This CDR3 reads CASSFQGSGGYTF. The CDR3 DNA is TGTGCCAGCAGTTTTCAGGGGAGTGGCGGCTACACCTTC.

The chain combines TRBV3-1 with TRBJ2-7; no firm D call. From germline, CDR1 is LGHDT and CDR2 YNNKEL (reference sequence). V dropped 1 base and J dropped 1 base, with 11 bases sitting between them. The CDR3 spans 15 residues. The CDR3 is CASSQGLVPSYEQYF. CDR3 coding DNA: TGTGCCAGCAGCCAAGGATTAGTACCATCCTACGAGCAGTACTTC.

This rearrangement joins TRBV20-1 to TRBJ2-3; maybe TRBD1 (5 bases). Germline V gene sequence: CDR1 DFQATT, CDR2 SNEGSKA (reference sequence). The V and J ends lost 2 bases and 0 bases respectively, with 9 bases between them. This CDR3 spans 14 amino acids. The CDR3 is CSARQGTSTDTQYF. DNA of the CDR3: TGCAGTGCTAGACAGGGAACTAGCACAGATACGCAGTATTTT.

This rearrangement joins TRBV5-1 to TRBJ2-5; D gene uncertain. The J call may be wrong; the DNA end is better matched by TRBJ2-7. Germline assignment: CDR1 SGHRS and CDR2 YFSETQ. CDR3 length: 12 amino acids. CDR3 region: CASSGAEYEQYF. DNA of the CDR3: TGCGCCAGCAGCGGTGCCGAATACGAGCAGTACTTC.

V usage is TRBV4-1 and J usage is TRBJ2-5, with a tentative D call TRBD2 (6 bases). The J call may be incorrect, as the DNA end agrees better with TRBJ2-1. The CDR3 consists of 14 residues. Germline CDR1 reads MGHRA; CDR2 reads YSYEKL. The CDR3 region is CASSQDIGGIEQFF. CDR3 nucleotide sequence: TGCGCCAGCAGCCAAGATATAGGCGGGATTGAGCAGTTCTTC.

The chain carries TRBV6-5 and TRBJ2-1; TRBD1 or TRBD2 may be the D gene (5 bases each). Deletions cut 0 bases from V and 10 bases from J, with 19 bases between. In germline, CDR1 is MNHEY, CDR2 SVGAGI. The CDR3 covers 16 residues. CDR3 DNA sequence: TGTGCCAGCAGTTACTCGATAGCCGCCGGGGCAGGGGAGCAGTTCTTC. Its protein product is CASSYSIAAGAGEQFF.

The V and J genes are TRBV9 and TRBJ2-3; 7 bases fit TRBD1. Trimming cost V 3 bases and J 6 bases; bases outside gene matches: 10. Looked up from germline, CDR1 is SGDLS and CDR2 is YYNGEE. The CDR3 is 15 residues long. The CDR3 spells CASSGQGFSSDTQYF. The CDR3 DNA is TGTGCCAGCAGCGGACAGGGTTTTTCCTCGGATACGCAGTATTTT.

The V call is TRBV7-2, the J call TRBJ2-6; D possibly corresponds to TRBD1 (5 bases). This CDR3 comprises 19 residues. Between the trimmed V and J ends, which lost 1 base and 1 base, there was a span of 17 bases. Germline assignment: CDR1 SGHTA and CDR2 FQGNSA. CDR3 sequence: CASSLGWTTGQSGANVLTF. The CDR3 DNA reads TGTGCCAGCAGCTTAGGATGGACAACGGGCCAATCTGGGGCCAACGTCCTGACTTTC.

The chain couples TRBV20-1 to TRBJ2-1; possibly TRBD2 for D (5 bases). V lost 3 bases and J lost 4, with 16 bases in between. CDR1 is DFQATT and CDR2 is SNEGSKA in the germline V gene (reference sequence). CDR3 length equals 15 residues. The CDR3 bases are TGCAGTGCTAGGAGAACGGGCGGGCAGTACAATGAGCAGTTCTTC. This encodes CSARRTGGQYNEQFF.

The chain is built from TRBV5-6 and TRBJ1-2; no reliable D call. Per germline, CDR1 SGHDT and CDR2 YYEEEE. Trimming shortened V by 4 bases and J by 8 bases, and 15 bases separated the two germline ends. The length of the CDR3 is 13 residues. The CDR3 loop reads CASSPEVRGGYTF. The CDR3, as DNA: TGTGCCAGCAGCCCGGAGGTCCGAGGGGGCTACACCTTC.